This record looks at one T cell receptor beta chain sequence and its context. Its target is not known. This record comes from a study of shared clonotypes between healthy human individuals. Study details: Plates per donor: three CD4 naive, three CD4 memory, two CD8 naive, one CD8 memory. Study-level results: Rarefaction revealed incomplete sorted-subset sequencing despite large depth.

Clones were sequenced by immunoSEQ multiplex PCR, and TCRdb holds only the in-frame ones, with some missing. Of around 750,000 clones in the sample, approximately 79% were seen once. This CDR3 is 13 amino acids long. CDR1 is MNHNS, CDR2 SASEGT, per germline. V was shortened by 1 base and J by 3 bases, with 6 bases between the two germline ends. The chain links TRBV6-1 to TRBJ2-5; D not certain. The source of this sequence is a woman younger than 45 in good health. The sequenced sample consisted of memory CD4+ T cells sorted from blood. Subset defined: CD45RA-negative fraction. The CDR3 DNA reads as TGTGCCAGCAGTGAAGGCGGAAAAGAGACCCAGTACTTC. Translated, it gives CASSEGGKETQYF.